The next 27 T cell receptor beta chains were all read from a single sample in a study of chemoradiotherapy in HPV16-positive cancers. Data came from immunoSEQ multiplex PCR; TCRdb stores just in-frame clones and leaves some out. The sample shows some 5,000 clones, just over 85% of them seen only once. This specimen consisted of tumor tissue, obtained from a patient who underwent chemoradiotherapy. These receptors were taken from a human donor with HPV-associated anogenital cancer.

The V and J genes are TRBV7-9 and TRBJ1-1, with no clear D. Germline values: CDR1 SEHNR, CDR2 FQNEAQ (reference sequence). V was clipped by 5 bases and J by 0 bases, with 7 bases between them. There are 13 residues in the CDR3. DNA of the CDR3: TGTGCCAGCAGCCCAAGTCTGAACACTGAAGCTTTCTTT. Translating it yields CASSPSLNTEAFF.

In its sample, this clone was seen once. The chain joins TRBV6-5 to TRBJ1-5, with D uncertain. The CDR3 covers 13 residues. The germline V and J ends were trimmed by 4 bases and 6 bases, with 10 bases remaining between them. The germline V gene has CDR1 MNHEY and CDR2 SVGAGI. The chain's CDR3 is CASSSRTGQPQHF. CDR3 DNA sequence: TGTGCCAGCAGTTCCCGGACGGGTCAGCCCCAGCATTTT.

V usage is TRBV29-1 and J usage is TRBJ2-7; TRBD1 might be the D (6 bases). Germline loops: CDR1 SQVTM, CDR2 ANQGSEA. V was shortened by 2 bases and J by 6 bases, with 14 bases between the two germline ends. The CDR3 is 13 residues long. The DNA of the CDR3 is TGCAGCGTTGAACGACAGGAGCCGCGCGAGCAGTACTTC. Translating it yields CSVERQEPREQYF.

V and J are TRBV20-1 and TRBJ2-7; 7 bases are a match to TRBD1. The CDR3 covers 11 residues. CDR1 and CDR2 (germline): DFQATT, SNEGSKA (reference sequence). CDR3 DNA sequence: TGCAGCGGGACAGCGTCCTACGAGCAGTACTTC. Residues: CSGTASYEQYF.

The chain is built from TRBV7-6 and TRBJ1-1; a possible D gene is TRBD1 (5 bases). This CDR3 is 15 amino acids long. Germline values: CDR1 SGHVS, CDR2 FNYEAQ. Trimming cost V 0 bases and J 2 bases, with 10 bases left between them. In nucleotides, the CDR3 is TGTGCCAGCAGCTTAGCCGGGAGGGGAAACACTGAAGCTTTCTTT. Its protein product is CASSLAGRGNTEAFF. The full variable domain, its missing parts supplied by reference TRBV7-6 and TRBJ1-1, is GAGVSQSPRYKVTKRGQDVALRCDPISGHVSLYWYRQALGQGPEFLTYFNYEAQQDKSGLPNDRFSAERPEGSISTLTIQRTEQRDSAMYRCASSLAGRGNTEAFFGQGTRLTVV.

CDR3 coding DNA: TGTGCCAGCATTGGAGTCTACGAGCAGTACTTC. Amino acids: CASIGVYEQYF. V and J are TRBV2 and TRBJ2-7; no clear D gene. The germline CDR1 and CDR2 sequences are SNHLY and FYNNEI. V was pared by 7 bases and J by 3 bases, with 7 bases between. This CDR3 region has 11 residues. The variable domain in full, with the rest retrieved from reference TRBV2 and TRBJ2-7, is EPEVTQTPSHQVTQMGQEVILRCVPISNHLYFYWYRQILGQKVEFLVSFYNNEISEKSEIFDDQFSVERPDGSNFTLKIRSTKLEDSAMYFCASIGVYEQYFGPGTRLTVT.

The chain links TRBV7-3 to TRBJ2-2; D is perhaps TRBD1 (7 bases). CDR1 and CDR2 (germline): SGHTA, FQGTGA. V was cut by 5 bases and J by 1 base, with 14 bases left in between. This CDR3 is built from 16 residues. The CDR3 protein is CASSPGGNQNTGELFF. Written as DNA, the CDR3 is TGTGCCAGCAGCCCAGGGGGGAATCAGAACACCGGGGAGCTGTTTTTT.

This clone showed up just once. The chain is built from TRBV6-6 and TRBJ2-6; 9 positions match TRBD1. This CDR3 comprises 15 residues. After removal of 6 bases from V and 4 bases from J, the junction contained 4 bases not matched to a gene. Germline V lookup: CDR1 MNHNY, CDR2 SVGAGI (reference sequence). The CDR3 loop is CASRQGASGANVLTF. The CDR3 DNA reads as TGTGCCAGCAGACAGGGGGCATCGGGGGCCAACGTCCTGACTTTC.

The chain uses TRBV6-1 and TRBJ2-7; perhaps TRBD1 as D (5 bases). The CDR3 is made up of 14 amino acids. Trimming removed 1 base at V and 2 bases at J, with 9 bases between. Germline assignment: CDR1 MNHNS and CDR2 SASEGT. The CDR3 nucleotides are TGTGCCAGCAGTGAAGGAAGGGGTCCCTACGAGCAGTACTTC. This sequence encodes CASSEGRGPYEQYF.

This chain uses TRBV6-1 with TRBJ1-2; D not resolved. Germline-derived CDR1 and CDR2 are MNHNS and SASEGT. V was clipped by 8 bases and J by 3 bases, with 13 bases between them. CDR3 length: 13 amino acids. The CDR3 region has the DNA TGTGCCAGCCAGAACTTGCAGGACTATGGCTACACCTTC. Translating it yields CASQNLQDYGYTF.

This clone is a singleton in its sample. The rearrangement uses TRBV9 and TRBJ1-2; TRBD1 matches 11 bases. Germline values: CDR1 SGDLS, CDR2 YYNGEE. This CDR3 contains 15 residues. V was clipped by 1 base and J by 2 bases; unmatched bases: 1. In DNA, the CDR3 is TGTGCCAGCAGCGTATGGGACAGGGGGAACTATGGCTACACCTTC. Protein product: CASSVWDRGNYGYTF. Filled out from reference TRBV9 and TRBJ1-2, the complete variable domain reads DSGVTQTPKHLITATGQRVTLRCSPRSGDLSVYWYQQSLDQGLQFLIQYYNGEERAKGNILERFSAQQFPDLHSELNLSSLELGDSALYFCASSVWDRGNYGYTFGSGTRLTVV.

The chain has TRBV7-3 and TRBJ2-3; TRBD2 agrees at 10 bases. Germline values: CDR1 SGHTA, CDR2 FQGTGA. This CDR3 has 15 residues. The J segment lost 1 base and the V segment lost 2 bases, leaving 0 bases of the junction unmatched. CDR3 sequence (DNA): TGTGCCAGCAGCTTAGGGACTAGCGGCACAGATACGCAGTATTTT. This encodes CASSLGTSGTDTQYF.

In this sample, this clone turned up once. The V gene is TRBV6-5, the J gene TRBJ1-2, with TRBD1 identical over 8 bases. This CDR3 comprises 14 residues. CDR1 and CDR2 from the germline V gene are MNHEY and SVGAGI. J lost 8 bases, V lost 2 bases, and 7 bases had no gene match. The CDR3 nucleotides are TGTGCCAGCAGTTACAATCAGGGGGCGGGCGGCTACACCTTC. Translating it yields CASSYNQGAGGYTF.

Here the CDR3 DNA reads TGTGCCAGCAGATCGGGACTAGCGGGGGATCAAGAGACCCAGTACTTC. Protein product: CASRSGLAGDQETQYF. V gene TRBV7-2 combines with J gene TRBJ2-5; TRBD2 matches 14 bases. The V gene's germline CDR1 is SGHTA and CDR2 FQGNSA. The CDR3 length is 16 residues. V shed 6 bases, J shed 2 bases, and the junction held 5 bases outside the gene matches.

The chain employs TRBV7-2 and TRBJ2-7; TRBD2 might be the D (6 bases). V was cut by 0 bases and J by 3 bases, with 9 bases left in between. The CDR3 totals 14 residues. The germline gives CDR1 SGHTA, CDR2 FQGNSA. CDR3: CASSLAGAGYEQYF. CDR3 coding DNA: TGTGCCAGCAGCTTAGCGGGAGCGGGCTACGAGCAGTACTTC.

The chain uses TRBV5-1 and TRBJ1-5; D unresolved. Between the trimmed V and J ends, which lost 1 base and 8 bases, there was a span of 16 bases. Germline CDR1 and CDR2: SGHRS and YFSETQ. The CDR3 covers 15 residues. CDR3 in amino acids: CASSLIGPYDEPQHF. CDR3 nucleotides: TGCGCCAGCAGCTTGATAGGGCCCTACGACGAGCCCCAGCATTTT.

This chain connects TRBV11-2 to TRBJ1-4; 8 nucleotides match TRBD1. V was clipped by 1 base and J by 7 bases; unmatched bases: 5. Germline CDR1 reads SGHAT; CDR2 reads FQNNGV. This CDR3 comprises 15 residues. As DNA, the CDR3 is TGTGCCAGCAGCTTAGGCACAGGGGGTCGTGAAAAACTGTTTTTT. Protein product: CASSLGTGGREKLFF.

This clone was seen once. V is TRBV6-1 and J is TRBJ2-5; tentative D call: TRBD1 (6 bases). V shed 1 base and J shed 5 bases, with 11 bases lying between them. Germline CDR1 and CDR2: MNHNS and SASEGT. The CDR3 spans 14 residues. CDR3 sequence: CASSEVWGHETQYF. CDR3 nucleotides: TGTGCCAGCAGTGAAGTCTGGGGGCATGAGACCCAGTACTTC.

This clone is a singleton in its sample. This chain uses TRBV5-8 with TRBJ2-5, with D perhaps matching TRBD1 (7 bases). CDR1 and CDR2 from the germline V gene are SGHTS and YDEGEE. CDR3 length: 14 residues. Trimming pared 0 bases from V and 4 bases from J, leaving 10 bases between. CDR3 loop: CASSLGGTAETQYF. The CDR3 DNA sequence: TGTGCCAGCAGCTTGGGCGGGACAGCAGAGACCCAGTACTTC.

The chain combines TRBV15 with TRBJ1-2, with D possibly matching TRBD1 (5 bases). Trimming pared 2 bases from V and 3 bases from J, leaving 16 bases between. Germline lookup yields CDR1 LNHNV and CDR2 YYDKDF (reference sequence). The CDR3 contains 16 residues. The CDR3 here is CATSRYSAQGDYGYTF. Here the CDR3 DNA reads TGTGCCACCAGCAGATACAGTGCCCAAGGGGACTATGGCTACACCTTC.

This clone was counted a few times. This chain connects TRBV6-1 to TRBJ2-5, with D possibly TRBD1 on 6 matching bases. The V and J ends lost 0 bases and 3 bases respectively, with 8 bases between them. CDR3 size: 14 residues. Germline V CDR1 and CDR2: MNHNS, SASEGT. The CDR3 DNA follows: TGTGCCAGCAGTGAAGCACAGGGCGAAGAGACCCAGTACTTC. This translates into CASSEAQGEETQYF.

The chain is built from TRBV28 and TRBJ1-2; TRBD1 is a possible D gene (5 bases). CDR1 and CDR2 from the germline V gene are MDHEN and SYDVKM. The CDR3 contains 15 residues. Trimming cost V 5 bases and J 1 base, with 14 bases left between them. The CDR3 sequence: CASSLGRGLNYGYTF. Here the CDR3 DNA reads TGTGCCAGCAGTCTAGGCCGGGGACTTAACTATGGCTACACCTTC.

The V call is TRBV5-1, the J call TRBJ1-4; TRBD1 matches at 9 bases. This CDR3 is 14 amino acids long. V was pared by 4 bases and J by 4 bases, with 2 bases of the junction left unmatched. The germline gives CDR1 SGHRS, CDR2 YFSETQ. CDR3 residues: CASSLGQGNEKLFF. For the CDR3, the DNA is TGCGCCAGCAGCCTGGGACAGGGTAATGAAAAACTGTTTTTT.

This chain connects TRBV27 to TRBJ1-2, with a weak D call TRBD1 (5 bases). V was trimmed by 6 bases and J by 2 bases, leaving 16 bases between them. CDR3 length: 15 residues. CDR1 and CDR2 (germline): MNHEY, SMNVEV (reference sequence). For the CDR3, the DNA is TGTGCCAGCAGCCTTTACAGGAGCGCAAACTATGGCTACACCTTC. Translation gives CASSLYRSANYGYTF.

This rearrangement joins TRBV6-4 to TRBJ2-5; 7 bases align to TRBD2. The CDR3 sequence is 16 residues long. The germline CDR1 and CDR2 sequences are MRHNA and SNTAGT. V shed 2 bases and J 9 bases; nucleotides not matched to a gene: 15. CDR3 protein: CASSDEGRESKRAQYF. The CDR3 coding sequence is TGTGCCAGCAGTGACGAGGGGCGGGAGTCCAAGAGAGCCCAGTACTTC.

The chain joins TRBV28 to TRBJ2-7; 7 positions agree with TRBD1. Germline-derived CDR1 and CDR2 are MDHEN and SYDVKM. V was pared by 6 bases and J by 0 bases, with 8 bases of the junction left unmatched. The CDR3 is 15 residues long. CDR3 in amino acids: CASRTTGDSSYEQYF. DNA for the CDR3: TGTGCCAGCAGAACAACAGGGGACAGCTCCTACGAGCAGTACTTC.

The chain employs TRBV6-1 and TRBJ1-1; 7 bases map to TRBD1. V was clipped by 8 bases and J by 0 bases; unmatched bases: 9. Germline V gene sequence: CDR1 MNHNS, CDR2 SASEGT. CDR3 size: 15 residues. This chain's CDR3 is CASGPTGALNTEAFF. CDR3 DNA: TGTGCCAGCGGCCCTACAGGGGCCCTGAACACTGAAGCTTTCTTT.